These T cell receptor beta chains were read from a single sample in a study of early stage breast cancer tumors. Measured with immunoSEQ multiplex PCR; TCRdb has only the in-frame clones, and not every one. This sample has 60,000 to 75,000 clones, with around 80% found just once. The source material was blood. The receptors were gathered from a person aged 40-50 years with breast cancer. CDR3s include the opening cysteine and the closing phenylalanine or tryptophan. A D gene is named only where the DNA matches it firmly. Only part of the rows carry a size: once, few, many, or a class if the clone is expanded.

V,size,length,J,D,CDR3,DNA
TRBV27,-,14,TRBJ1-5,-,CASSSWGGFQPQHF,TGTGCCAGCAGTTCCTGGGGGGGCTTTCAGCCCCAGCATTTT
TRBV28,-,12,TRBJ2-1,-,CASSVDSNEQFF,TGTGCCAGCAGTGTGGATTCTAATGAGCAGTTCTTC
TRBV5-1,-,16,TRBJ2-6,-,CASSLDGRSGANVLTF,TGCGCCAGCAGCTTGGACGGGCGATCTGGGGCCAACGTCCTGACTTTC
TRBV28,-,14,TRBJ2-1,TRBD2,CALREGSSYNEQFF,TGTGCTCTAAGGGAGGGCAGCTCCTACAATGAGCAGTTCTTC
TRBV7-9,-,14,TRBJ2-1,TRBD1,CASSSGQAYNEQFF,TGTGCCAGCAGCTCGGGACAGGCGTACAATGAGCAGTTCTTC
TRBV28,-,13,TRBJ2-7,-,CASSLDRRLEQYF,TGTGCCAGCAGTCTCGACAGGCGACTCGAGCAGTACTTC
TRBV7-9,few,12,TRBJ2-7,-,CASSLTVYEQYF,TGTGCCAGCAGCTTGACAGTCTACGAGCAGTACTTC
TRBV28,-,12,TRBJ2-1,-,CASSSQYNEQFF,TGTGCCAGCAGCTCTCAGTACAATGAGCAGTTCTTC
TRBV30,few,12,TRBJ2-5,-,CAWKPGRETQYF,TGTGCCTGGAAGCCGGGGAGAGAGACCCAGTACTTC
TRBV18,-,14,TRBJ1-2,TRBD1,CASSVGQGVDGYTF,TGTGCCAGCTCAGTCGGACAGGGGGTAGATGGCTACACCTTC
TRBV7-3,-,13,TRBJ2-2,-,CASSLGKTGELFF,TGTGCCAGCAGCCTCGGAAAAACCGGGGAGCTGTTTTTT
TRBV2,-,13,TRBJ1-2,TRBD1,CASSSDRAYGYTF,TGTGCCAGCAGTTCGGACAGGGCCTATGGCTACACCTTC
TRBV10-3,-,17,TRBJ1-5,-,CAISEVGGLQGNQPQHF,TGTGCCATCAGTGAGGTGGGGGGACTTCAAGGCAATCAGCCCCAGCATTTT
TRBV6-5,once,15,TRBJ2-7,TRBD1,CASSYSRQGAYEQYF,TGTGCCAGCAGTTACTCCCGACAGGGGGCCTACGAGCAGTACTTC
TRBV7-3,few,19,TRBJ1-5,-,CASSFNPRGGSNSNQPQHF,TGTGCCAGCAGCTTCAACCCCAGGGGCGGGTCGAATAGCAATCAGCCCCAGCATTTT
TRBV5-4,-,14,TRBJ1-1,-,CASSPWGSDTEAFF,TGTGCCAGCAGCCCATGGGGCAGCGACACTGAAGCTTTCTTT
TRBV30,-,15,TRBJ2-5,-,CAWSVWGGLQETQYF,TGTGCCTGGAGTGTATGGGGGGGCCTCCAAGAGACCCAGTACTTC
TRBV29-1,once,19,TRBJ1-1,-,CSAPPSGRVGLNRDTEAFF,TGCAGCGCCCCCCCGTCAGGCAGGGTTGGTTTGAATCGGGACACTGAAGCTTTCTTT
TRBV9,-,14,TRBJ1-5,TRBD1,CASNQGQGNQPQHF,TGTGCCAGCAACCAGGGACAGGGGAATCAGCCCCAGCATTTT
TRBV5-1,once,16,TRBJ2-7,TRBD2,CASSLLISGVSYEQYF,TGCGCCAGCAGCTTGTTAATTAGCGGGGTCTCCTACGAGCAGTACTTC
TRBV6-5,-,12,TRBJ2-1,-,CASSSRWGEQFF,TGTGCCAGCAGCTCCCGGTGGGGTGAGCAGTTCTTC
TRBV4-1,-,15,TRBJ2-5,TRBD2,CASSASSGSQETQYF,TGCGCCAGCAGCGCAAGTAGCGGGAGCCAAGAGACCCAGTACTTC
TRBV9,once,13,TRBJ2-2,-,CASSVGDTGELFF,TGTGCCAGCAGCGTAGGGGACACCGGGGAGCTGTTTTTT
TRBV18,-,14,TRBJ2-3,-,CASSPTWSTDTQYF,TGTGCCAGCTCACCAACGTGGAGCACAGATACGCAGTATTTT
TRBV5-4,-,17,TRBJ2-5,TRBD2,CASSALAGRALQETQYF,TGTGCCAGCAGCGCACTAGCGGGACGGGCCCTACAAGAGACCCAGTACTTC
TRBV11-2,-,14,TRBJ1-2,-,CASSSGWEGRGYTF,TGTGCCAGCAGCTCGGGTTGGGAGGGACGTGGCTACACCTTC
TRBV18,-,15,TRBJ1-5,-,CASSPQQGSNQPQHF,TGTGCCAGCTCACCTCAACAGGGTAGCAATCAGCCCCAGCATTTT